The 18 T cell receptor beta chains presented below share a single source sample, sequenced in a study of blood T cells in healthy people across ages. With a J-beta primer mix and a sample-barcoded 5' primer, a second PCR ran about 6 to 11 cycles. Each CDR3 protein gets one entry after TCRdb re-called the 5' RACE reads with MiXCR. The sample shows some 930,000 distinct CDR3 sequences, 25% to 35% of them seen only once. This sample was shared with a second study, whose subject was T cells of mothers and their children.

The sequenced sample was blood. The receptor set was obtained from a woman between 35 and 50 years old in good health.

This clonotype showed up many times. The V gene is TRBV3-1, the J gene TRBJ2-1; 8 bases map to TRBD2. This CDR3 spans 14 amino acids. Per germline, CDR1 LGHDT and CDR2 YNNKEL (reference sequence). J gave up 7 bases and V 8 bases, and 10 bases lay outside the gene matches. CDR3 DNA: TGTGCCAGCTGTAGCGGGGCACCTACGAATGAGCAGTTCTTC. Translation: CASCSGAPTNEQFF.

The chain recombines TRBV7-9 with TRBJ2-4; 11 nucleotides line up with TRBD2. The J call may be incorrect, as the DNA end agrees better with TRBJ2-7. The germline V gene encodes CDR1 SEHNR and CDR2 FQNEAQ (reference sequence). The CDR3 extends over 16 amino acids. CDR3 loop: CASSRLLAGGLYEQYF. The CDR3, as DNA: TGTGCCAGCAGCCGACTCCTAGCGGGGGGTTTGTACGAGCAGTACTTC.

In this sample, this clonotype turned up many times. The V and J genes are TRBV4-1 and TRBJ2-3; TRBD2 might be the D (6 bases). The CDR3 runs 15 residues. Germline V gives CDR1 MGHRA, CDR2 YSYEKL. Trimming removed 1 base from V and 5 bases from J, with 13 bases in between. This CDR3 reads CASSQGVAEQDTQYF. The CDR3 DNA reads TGCGCCAGCAGCCAAGGGGTAGCGGAACAAGATACGCAGTATTTT.

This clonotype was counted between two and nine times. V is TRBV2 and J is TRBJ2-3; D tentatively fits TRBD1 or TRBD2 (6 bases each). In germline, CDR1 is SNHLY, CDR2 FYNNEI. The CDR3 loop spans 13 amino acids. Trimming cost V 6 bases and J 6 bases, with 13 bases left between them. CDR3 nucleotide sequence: TGTGCCAGCAGGGGCCCGGGGGCGGATACGCAGTATTTT. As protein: CASRGPGADTQYF.

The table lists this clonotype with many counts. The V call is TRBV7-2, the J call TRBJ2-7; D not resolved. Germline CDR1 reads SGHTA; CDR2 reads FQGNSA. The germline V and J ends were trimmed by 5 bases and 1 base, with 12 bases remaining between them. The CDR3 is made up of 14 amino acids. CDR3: CASSKGGSSYEQYF. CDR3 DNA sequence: TGTGCCAGCAGCAAAGGCGGCAGTTCCTACGAGCAGTACTTC.

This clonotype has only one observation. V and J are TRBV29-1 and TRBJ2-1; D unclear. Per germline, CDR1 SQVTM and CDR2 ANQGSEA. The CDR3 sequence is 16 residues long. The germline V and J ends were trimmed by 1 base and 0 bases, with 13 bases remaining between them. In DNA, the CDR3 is TGCAGCGTTGAAGGTGGCAGCGCTAGCTCCTACAATGAGCAGTTCTTC. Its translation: CSVEGGSASSYNEQFF.

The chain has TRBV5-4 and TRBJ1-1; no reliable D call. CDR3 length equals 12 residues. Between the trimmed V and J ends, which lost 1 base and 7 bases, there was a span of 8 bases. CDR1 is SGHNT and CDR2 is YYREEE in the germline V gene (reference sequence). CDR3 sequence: CASSLSPGEAFF. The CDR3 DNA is TGTGCCAGCAGCTTGTCCCCGGGTGAAGCTTTCTTT.

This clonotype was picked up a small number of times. CDR3 sequence (DNA): TGTGCCAGCAGCGGGACTTCCTATACGCAGTATTTT. Its translation: CASSGTSYTQYF. V gene TRBV2 combines with J gene TRBJ2-3, with D perhaps TRBD2 (6 bases). Germline values: CDR1 SNHLY, CDR2 FYNNEI. Trimming pared 6 bases from V and 7 bases from J, leaving 11 bases between. The CDR3 is made up of 12 amino acids.

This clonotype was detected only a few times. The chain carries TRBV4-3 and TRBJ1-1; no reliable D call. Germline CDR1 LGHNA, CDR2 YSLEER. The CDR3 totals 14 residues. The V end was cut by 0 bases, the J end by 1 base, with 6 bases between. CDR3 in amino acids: CASSQEWRNTEAFF. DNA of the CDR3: TGCGCCAGCAGCCAAGAGTGGAGGAACACTGAAGCTTTCTTT.

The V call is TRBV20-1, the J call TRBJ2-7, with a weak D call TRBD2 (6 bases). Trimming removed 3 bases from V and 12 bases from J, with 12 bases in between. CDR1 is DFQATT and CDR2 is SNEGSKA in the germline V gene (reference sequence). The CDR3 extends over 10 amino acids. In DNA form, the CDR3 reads TGCAGTGCTAGTGGCGGGGTTGTGTACTTC. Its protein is CSASGGVVYF.

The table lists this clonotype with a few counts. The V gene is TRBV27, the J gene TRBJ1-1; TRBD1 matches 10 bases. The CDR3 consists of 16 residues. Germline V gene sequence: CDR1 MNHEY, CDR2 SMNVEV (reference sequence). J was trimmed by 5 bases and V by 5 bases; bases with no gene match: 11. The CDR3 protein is CASSPPLGTGETEAFF. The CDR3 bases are TGTGCCAGCAGTCCGCCACTTGGGACAGGGGAAACTGAAGCTTTCTTT.

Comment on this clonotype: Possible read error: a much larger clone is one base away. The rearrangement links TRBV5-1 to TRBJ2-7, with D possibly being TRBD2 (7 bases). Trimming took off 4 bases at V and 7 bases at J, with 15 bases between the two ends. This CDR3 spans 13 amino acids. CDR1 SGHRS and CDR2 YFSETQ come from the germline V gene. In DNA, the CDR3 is TGCGCCAGCAGCGCCCGGGGGGACAATGAGCAGTACTTC. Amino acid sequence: CASSARGDNEQYF.

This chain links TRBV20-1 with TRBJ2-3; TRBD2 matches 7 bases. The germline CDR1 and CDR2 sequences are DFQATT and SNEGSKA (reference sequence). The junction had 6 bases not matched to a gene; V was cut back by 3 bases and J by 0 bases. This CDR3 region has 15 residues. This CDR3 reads CSARRLAPSTDTQYF. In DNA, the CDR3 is TGCAGTGCTAGGAGACTAGCCCCTAGCACAGATACGCAGTATTTT.

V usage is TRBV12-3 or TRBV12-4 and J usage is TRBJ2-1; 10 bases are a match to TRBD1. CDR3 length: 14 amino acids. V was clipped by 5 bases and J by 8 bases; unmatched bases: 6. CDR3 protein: CASSTGTGVHEQFF. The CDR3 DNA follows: TGTGCCAGCAGTACCGGGACAGGGGTTCATGAGCAGTTCTTC.

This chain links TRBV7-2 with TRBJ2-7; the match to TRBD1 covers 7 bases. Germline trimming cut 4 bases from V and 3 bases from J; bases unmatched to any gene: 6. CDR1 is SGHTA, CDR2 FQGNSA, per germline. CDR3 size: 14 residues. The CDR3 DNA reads TGTGCCAGCAGCTGGACAGGCACTTACTACGAGCAGTACTTC. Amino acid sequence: CASSWTGTYYEQYF.

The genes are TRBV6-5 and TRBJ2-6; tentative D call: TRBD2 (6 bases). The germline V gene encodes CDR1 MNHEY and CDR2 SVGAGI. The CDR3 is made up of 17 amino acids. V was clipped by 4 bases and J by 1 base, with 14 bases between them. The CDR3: CASSFRGGWSGANVLTF. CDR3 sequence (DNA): TGTGCCAGCAGTTTTAGGGGAGGATGGTCTGGGGCCAACGTCCTGACTTTC.

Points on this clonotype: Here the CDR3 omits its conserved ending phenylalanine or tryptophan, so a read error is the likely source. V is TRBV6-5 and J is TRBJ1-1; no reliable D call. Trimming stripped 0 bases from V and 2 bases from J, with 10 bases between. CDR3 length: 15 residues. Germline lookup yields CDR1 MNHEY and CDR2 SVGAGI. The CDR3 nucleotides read TGTGCCAGCAGTTACTCACGGGCCTCAAACACTGAAGCTTTCGTT. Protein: CASSYSRASNTEAFV.

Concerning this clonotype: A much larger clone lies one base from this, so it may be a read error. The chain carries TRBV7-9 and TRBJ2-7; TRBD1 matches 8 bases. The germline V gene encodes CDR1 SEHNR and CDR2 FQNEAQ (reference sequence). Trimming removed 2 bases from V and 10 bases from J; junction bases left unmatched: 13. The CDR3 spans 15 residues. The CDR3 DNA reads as TGTGCCAGCAGCTTACCCCCGACAGGGGTGGAGGCCCAGTACTTC. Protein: CASSLPPTGVEAQYF.